These T cell receptor beta chains were read from a single sample in a study of OX40 agonist ivuxolimab in advanced cancers. Only in-frame clones appear in the TCRdb table, and some are missing; sequencing was by immunoSEQ multiplex PCR. The sample has roughly 93,000 clones, 84% seen once. Material: CD4+ or CD8+ T cells sorted from blood, obtained in a trial of the OX40 agonist ivuxolimab. The source is an adult with an advanced solid tumor such as melanoma, head and neck, liver or kidney cancer. The CDR3 runs from the conserved cysteine through the conserved F or W.

TRBV29-1	TRBJ1-5	CSGSKRTGGQPQHF
TRBV5-6	TRBJ2-1	CASSLGQGENEQFF
TRBV10-3	TRBJ2-1	CAALEDPYVNEQFF
TRBV9	TRBJ1-2	CAPCGGHGYTF
TRBV7-9	TRBJ2-3	CASSMVTGSITDTQYF
TRBV10-2	TRBJ1-5	CASSGTGNQPQHF
TRBV5-4	TRBJ2-3	CASSSQDTQYF
TRBV2	NA	CASRPGSSYEQYF
TRBV5-6	TRBJ2-3	CASSSRRHDTQYF
TRBV27	TRBJ1-1	CASSSPGQMNTEAFF
TRBV6-5	TRBJ2-2	CASSFGPGQNTGELFF
TRBV30	TRBJ1-1	CAWRTGMNTEAFF
TRBV2	TRBJ2-7	CASSEGQGNEQYF
TRBV11-2	TRBJ2-5	CASSSDRNYPTQYF
TRBV4-3	TRBJ1-5	CASSQDRGSNQPQHF
TRBV6-5	TRBJ1-6	CASSSTAGSYNSPLHF
TRBV7-2	TRBJ2-1	CASSSGTPVGDEQFF
TRBV30	TRBJ1-2	CAWSVAEGYGYTF
TRBV10-3	TRBJ2-7	CAIRGGVLSSEQYF
TRBV6-5	TRBJ2-3	CASSLLAGGPDTQYF